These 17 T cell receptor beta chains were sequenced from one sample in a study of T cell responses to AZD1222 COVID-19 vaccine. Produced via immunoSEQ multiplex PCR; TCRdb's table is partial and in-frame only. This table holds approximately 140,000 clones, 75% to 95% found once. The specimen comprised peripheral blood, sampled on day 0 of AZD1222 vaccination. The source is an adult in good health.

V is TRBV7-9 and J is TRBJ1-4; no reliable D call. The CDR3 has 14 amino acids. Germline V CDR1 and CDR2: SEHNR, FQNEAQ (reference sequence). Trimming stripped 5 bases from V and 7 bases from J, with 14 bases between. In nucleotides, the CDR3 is TGTGCCAGCAGCCCCTCTTCGGGGTTTGAAAAACTGTTTTTT. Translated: CASSPSSGFEKLFF. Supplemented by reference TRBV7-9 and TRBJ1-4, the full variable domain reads DTGVSQNPRHKITKRGQNVTFRCDPISEHNRLYWYRQTLGQGPEFLTYFQNEAQLEKSRLLSDRFSAERPKGSFSTLEIQRTEQGDSAMYLCASSPSSGFEKLFFGSGTQLSVL.

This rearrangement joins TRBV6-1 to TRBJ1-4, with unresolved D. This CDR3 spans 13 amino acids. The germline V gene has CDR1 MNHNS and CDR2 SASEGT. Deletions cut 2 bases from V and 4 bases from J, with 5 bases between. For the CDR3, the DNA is TGTGCCAGCAGTGAACGGGTTAATGAAAAACTGTTTTTT. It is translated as CASSERVNEKLFF.

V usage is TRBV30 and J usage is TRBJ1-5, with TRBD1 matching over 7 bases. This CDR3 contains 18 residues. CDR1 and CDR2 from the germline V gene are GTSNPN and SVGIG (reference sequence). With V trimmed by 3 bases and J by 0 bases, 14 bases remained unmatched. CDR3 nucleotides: TGTGCCTGGAGGACAGGGAGGGCGGTTGGGCCTAGCAATCAGCCCCAGCATTTT. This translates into CAWRTGRAVGPSNQPQHF.

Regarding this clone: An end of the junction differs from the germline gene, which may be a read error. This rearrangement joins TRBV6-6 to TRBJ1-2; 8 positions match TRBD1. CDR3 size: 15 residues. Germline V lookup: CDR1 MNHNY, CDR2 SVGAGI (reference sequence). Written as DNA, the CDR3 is TGTGTCAGCAGGGGGCGAGTGAGGTCTTTCTATGGCTACACCTTC. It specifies CVSRGRVRSFYGYTF.

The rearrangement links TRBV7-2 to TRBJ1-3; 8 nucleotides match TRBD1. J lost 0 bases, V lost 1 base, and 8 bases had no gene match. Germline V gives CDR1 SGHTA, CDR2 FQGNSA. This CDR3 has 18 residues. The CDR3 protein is CASSLGFQGAHSGNTIYF. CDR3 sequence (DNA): TGTGCCAGCAGCTTAGGATTCCAGGGGGCCCACTCTGGAAACACCATATATTTT.

CDR3: CASSLDRANTEAFF. CDR3 sequence (DNA): TGTGCCAGCAGCTTAGACAGGGCGAACACTGAAGCTTTCTTT. The chain recombines TRBV7-9 with TRBJ1-1, with D maybe TRBD1 (6 bases). The CDR3 consists of 14 residues. CDR1 is SEHNR, CDR2 FQNEAQ, per germline (reference sequence). V dropped 1 base and J dropped 1 base, with 7 bases sitting between them.

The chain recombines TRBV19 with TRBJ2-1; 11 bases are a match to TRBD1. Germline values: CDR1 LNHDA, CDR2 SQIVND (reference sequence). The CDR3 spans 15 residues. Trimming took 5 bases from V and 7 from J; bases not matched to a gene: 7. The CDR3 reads CASSPGQGALNEQFF. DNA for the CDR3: TGTGCCAGTAGTCCAGGACAGGGGGCGCTTAATGAGCAGTTCTTC.

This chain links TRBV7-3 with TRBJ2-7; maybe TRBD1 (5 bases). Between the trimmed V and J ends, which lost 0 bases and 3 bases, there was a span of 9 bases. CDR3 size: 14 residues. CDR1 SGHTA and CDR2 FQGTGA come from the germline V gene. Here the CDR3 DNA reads TGTGCCAGCAGCTTAACAAACCAGGGCTACGAGCAGTACTTC. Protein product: CASSLTNQGYEQYF.

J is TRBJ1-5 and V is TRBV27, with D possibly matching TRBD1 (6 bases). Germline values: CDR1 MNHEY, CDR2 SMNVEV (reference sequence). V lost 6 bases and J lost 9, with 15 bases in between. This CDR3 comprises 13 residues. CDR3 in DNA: TGTGCCAGCAGCCAAGACAGGACTTGGCCCCAGCATTTT. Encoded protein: CASSQDRTWPQHF.

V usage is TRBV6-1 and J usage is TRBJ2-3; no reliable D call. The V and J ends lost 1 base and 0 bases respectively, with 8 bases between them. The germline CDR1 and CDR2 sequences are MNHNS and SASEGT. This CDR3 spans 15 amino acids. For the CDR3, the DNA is TGTGCCAGCAGTGAAGGGGCCGGGAGCACAGATACGCAGTATTTT. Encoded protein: CASSEGAGSTDTQYF.

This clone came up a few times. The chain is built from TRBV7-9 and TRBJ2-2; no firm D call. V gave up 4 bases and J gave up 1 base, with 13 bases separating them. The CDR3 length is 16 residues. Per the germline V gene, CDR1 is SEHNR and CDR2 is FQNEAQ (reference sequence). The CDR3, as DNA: TGTGCCAGCAGCTCCCCCCCCGGGCGGAACACCGGGGAGCTGTTTTTT. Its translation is CASSSPPGRNTGELFF. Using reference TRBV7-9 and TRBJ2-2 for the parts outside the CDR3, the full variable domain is DTGVSQNPRHKITKRGQNVTFRCDPISEHNRLYWYRQTLGQGPEFLTYFQNEAQLEKSRLLSDRFSAERPKGSFSTLEIQRTEQGDSAMYLCASSSPPGRNTGELFFGEGSRLTVL.

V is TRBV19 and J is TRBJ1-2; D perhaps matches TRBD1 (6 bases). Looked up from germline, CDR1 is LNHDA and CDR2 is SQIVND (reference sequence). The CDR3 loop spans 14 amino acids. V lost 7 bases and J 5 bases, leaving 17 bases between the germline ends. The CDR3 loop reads CASTQQGGGYGYTF. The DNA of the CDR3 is TGTGCCAGTACCCAACAGGGAGGAGGGTATGGCTACACCTTC.

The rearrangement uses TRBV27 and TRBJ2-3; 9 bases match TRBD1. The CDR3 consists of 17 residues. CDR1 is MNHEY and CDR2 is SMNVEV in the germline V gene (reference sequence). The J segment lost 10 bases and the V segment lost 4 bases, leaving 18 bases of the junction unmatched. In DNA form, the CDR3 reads TGTGCCAGCAGTTCTACCACCCCGGGACAGGGTCCGGGGTCGCAGTATTTT. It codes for CASSSTTPGQGPGSQYF.

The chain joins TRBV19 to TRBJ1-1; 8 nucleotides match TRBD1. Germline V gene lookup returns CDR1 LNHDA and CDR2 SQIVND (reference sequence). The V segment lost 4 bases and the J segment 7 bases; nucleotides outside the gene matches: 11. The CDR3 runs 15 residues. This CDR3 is CASSNSGRGLGEAFF. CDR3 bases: TGTGCCAGTAGTAACTCGGGCAGGGGGCTGGGTGAAGCTTTCTTT.

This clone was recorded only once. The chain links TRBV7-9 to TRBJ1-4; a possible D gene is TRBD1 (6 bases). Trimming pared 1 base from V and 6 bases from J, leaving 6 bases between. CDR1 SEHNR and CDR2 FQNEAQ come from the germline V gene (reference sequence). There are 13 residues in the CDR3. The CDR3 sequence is CASSLGTDEKLFF. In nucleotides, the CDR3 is TGTGCCAGCAGCTTAGGGACAGATGAAAAACTGTTTTTT.

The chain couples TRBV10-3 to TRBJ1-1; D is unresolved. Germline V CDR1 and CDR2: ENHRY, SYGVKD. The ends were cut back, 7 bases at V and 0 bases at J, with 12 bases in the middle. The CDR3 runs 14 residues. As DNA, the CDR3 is TGTGCCATCACTCAGGAGGTTCTGAACACTGAAGCTTTCTTT. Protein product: CAITQEVLNTEAFF.

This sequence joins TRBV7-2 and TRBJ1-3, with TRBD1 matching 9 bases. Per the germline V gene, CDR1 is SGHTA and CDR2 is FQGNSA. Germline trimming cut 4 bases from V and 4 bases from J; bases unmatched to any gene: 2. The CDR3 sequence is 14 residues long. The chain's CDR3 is CASSWGTGGNTIYF. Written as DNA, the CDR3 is TGTGCCAGCAGCTGGGGGACAGGGGGAAACACCATATATTTT.